The 27 T cell receptor beta chains presented below share a single source sample, sequenced in a study of blood T cells in healthy people across ages. Combining a sample-barcoded 5' primer with a J-beta primer mix, a second PCR ran for 7 to 11 cycles. MiXCR was run by TCRdb on the 5' RACE reads, yielding one entry per CDR3 protein. This table holds about 1.7 million distinct CDR3 sequences, 25% to 30% found once. Sequencing used blood. The receptors derive from a woman between 25 and 40 years old in good health.

This clonotype came up many times. The chain links TRBV18 to TRBJ2-5; D not resolved. This CDR3 has 13 residues. The V gene's germline CDR1 is KGHSH and CDR2 LQKENI. V lost 8 bases and J lost 2, with 12 bases in between. CDR3 loop: CASSSAPQETQYF. CDR3 in DNA: TGTGCCAGCAGCTCCGCTCCTCAAGAGACCCAGTACTTC. Full variable domain (outside the CDR3, taken from reference TRBV18 and TRBJ2-5): NAGVMQNPRHLVRRRGQEARLRCSPMKGHSHVYWYRQLPEEGLKFMVYLQKENIIDESGMPKERFSAEFPKEGPSILRIQQVVRGDSAAYFCASSSAPQETQYFGPGTRLLVL.

This clonotype was seen more than once but under ten times. The V gene is TRBV24-1, the J gene TRBJ2-5, with TRBD1 as a possible D gene (6 bases). From germline, CDR1 is KGHDR and CDR2 SFDVKD. V lost 7 bases and J 3 bases, leaving 14 bases between the germline ends. CDR3 length: 14 amino acids. This chain's CDR3 is CATSAGVGEETQYF. CDR3 DNA: TGTGCCACCAGCGCAGGGGTGGGCGAAGAGACCCAGTACTTC.

The sample holds many counts of this clonotype. V is TRBV5-6 and J is TRBJ2-4; D is unclear. Deletions cut 4 bases from V and 0 bases from J, with 14 bases between. Germline assignment: CDR1 SGHDT and CDR2 YYEEEE. The CDR3 runs to 16 residues. CDR3 in amino acids: CASSKGGPLAKNIQYF. The DNA for the CDR3 is TGTGCCAGCAGCAAGGGCGGTCCGCTAGCCAAAAACATTCAGTACTTC.

The chain has TRBV5-5 and TRBJ2-1; 10 bases line up with TRBD2. The CDR3 has 17 amino acids. Losses at the gene ends were 3 bases for V and 6 bases for J; bases not matched to a gene: 12. Germline CDR1 and CDR2: SGHKS and YYEKEE (reference sequence). In DNA form, the CDR3 reads TGTGCCAGCAGCTCAAAGGTAGCGGGAGGAGGGGTCAATGAGCAGTTCTTC. Protein sequence: CASSSKVAGGGVNEQFF.

This clonotype was counted ten times or more. The chain is built from TRBV29-1 and TRBJ2-1, with unresolved D. This CDR3 spans 11 amino acids. Looked up from germline, CDR1 is SQVTM and CDR2 is ANQGSEA. Trimming removed 6 bases from V and 8 bases from J, with 11 bases in between. As DNA, the CDR3 is TGCAGCGTGGTTGGGTACGATGAGCAGTTCTTC. Protein sequence: CSVVGYDEQFF.

The chain joins TRBV4-1 to TRBJ1-2; 11 bases match TRBD1. CDR1 MGHRA and CDR2 YSYEKL come from the germline V gene. The CDR3 is 17 residues long. The trim removed 5 bases at V and 3 bases at J, leaving 11 bases unmatched. The CDR3 bases are TGCGCCAGCAGCACCAGGACAGGGGGCGCATTGTACTATGGCTACACCTTC. The encoded protein is CASSTRTGGALYYGYTF.

The V gene is TRBV11-2, the J gene TRBJ1-2; D is undetermined. Germline values: CDR1 SGHAT, CDR2 FQNNGV. The CDR3 extends over 14 amino acids. V was trimmed by 1 base and J by 4 bases, leaving 10 bases between them. CDR3 amino acids: CASSLGQTSYGYTF. The CDR3 nucleotides are TGTGCCAGCAGCTTAGGGCAGACCAGCTATGGCTACACCTTC. Supplemented by reference TRBV11-2 and TRBJ1-2, the full variable domain reads EAGVAQSPRYKIIEKRQSVAFWCNPISGHATLYWYQQILGQGPKLLIQFQNNGVVDDSQLPKDRFSAERLKGVDSTLKIQPAKLEDSAVYLCASSLGQTSYGYTFGSGTRLTVV.

This clonotype was seen more than once but under ten times. This chain links TRBV7-2 with TRBJ2-7; the match to TRBD2 covers 9 bases. There are 18 residues in the CDR3. The V segment lost 5 bases and the J segment 7 bases; nucleotides outside the gene matches: 21. Germline V gene sequence: CDR1 SGHTA, CDR2 FQGNSA. The CDR3 DNA follows: TGTGCCAGCAGCCAAAAAATTTGGCGGGAGGGCCCCCTCTATGAGCAGTACTTC. As protein: CASSQKIWREGPLYEQYF. Using reference TRBV7-2 and TRBJ2-7 for the parts outside the CDR3, the full variable domain is GAGVSQSPSNKVTEKGKDVELRCDPISGHTALYWYRQSLGQGLEFLIYFQGNSAPDKSGLPSDRFSAERTGGSVSTLTIQRTQQEDSAVYLCASSQKIWREGPLYEQYFGPGTRLTVT.

The chain has TRBV10-3 and TRBJ2-7, with D perhaps TRBD1 or TRBD2 (5 bases each). Trimming took 6 bases from V and 7 from J, leaving 16 bases between them. Looked up from germline, CDR1 is ENHRY and CDR2 is SYGVKD. This CDR3 region has 13 residues. The CDR3, as DNA: TGTGCCATCAGCGAAGGGACGATATGGGAGCAGTACTTC. It encodes CAISEGTIWEQYF.

For this clonotype: This clone may be a read error of a much larger clone one base away. The chain recombines TRBV20-1 with TRBJ2-1; 10 bases are a match to TRBD2. The V gene's germline CDR1 is DFQATT and CDR2 SNEGSKA (reference sequence). The ends lost 3 bases at V and 2 bases at J; junction bases unmatched: 4. There are 15 residues in the CDR3. This CDR3 reads CSASSLAGAYNEQFF. The CDR3 DNA is TGCAGTGCTAGCAGCCTAGCGGGGGCCTACAATGAGCAGTTCTTC.

A remark on this clonotype: A much larger clone lies a single base off, so this may be a read error. The chain uses TRBV7-9 and TRBJ2-5; no definite D call. The germline CDR1 and CDR2 sequences are SEHNR and FQNEAQ (reference sequence). The CDR3 has 14 amino acids. CDR3 nucleotides: TGTGTCAGCAGCTTAGATTTCCAAGAAGAGACCCAGTACTTC. It codes for CVSSLDFQEETQYF.

A few counts support this clonotype. The CDR3 is CASSQGIAKNEQFF. CDR3 coding DNA: TGCGCCAGCAGCCAGGGCATAGCTAAGAATGAGCAGTTCTTC. This chain uses TRBV5-1 with TRBJ2-1; TRBD1 is a possible D gene (5 bases). The V gene lost 4 bases and the J gene lost 7 bases, with 15 bases spanning the gap. The CDR3 consists of 14 residues. CDR1 is SGHRS and CDR2 is YFSETQ in the germline V gene.

The genes are TRBV11-2 and TRBJ1-4, with a possible D match to TRBD1 (5 bases). Per germline, CDR1 SGHAT and CDR2 FQNNGV. V lost 5 bases, J lost 10 bases, and 14 bases lay in between. The CDR3 length is 13 residues. In DNA form, the CDR3 reads TGTGCCAGCAGCCCACTCGTGGGGGGAAAACTGTTTTTT. Its translation: CASSPLVGGKLFF. Filled out from reference TRBV11-2 and TRBJ1-4, the complete variable domain reads EAGVAQSPRYKIIEKRQSVAFWCNPISGHATLYWYQQILGQGPKLLIQFQNNGVVDDSQLPKDRFSAERLKGVDSTLKIQPAKLEDSAVYLCASSPLVGGKLFFGSGTQLSVL.

In regard to this clonotype: Since a much larger clone is just one base distant, this may be a read error. The chain joins TRBV20-1 to TRBJ2-3; 7 bases align to TRBD2. Trimming took 4 bases from V and 5 from J; bases not matched to a gene: 12. The CDR3 extends over 15 amino acids. The germline gives CDR1 DFQATT, CDR2 SNEGSKA (reference sequence). For the CDR3, the DNA is TGCAGTGCTACTCTTCTAGCGGCTCCGAAAGATACGCAGTATTTT. Translated: CSATLLAAPKDTQYF.

Concerning this clonotype itself: With a much larger clone just one base away, this may be a read error. The chain carries TRBV7-2 and TRBJ2-7; 9 bases line up with TRBD2. The CDR3 is 16 residues long. Germline V CDR1 and CDR2: SGHTA, FQGNSA. V gave up 1 base and J gave up 7 bases; unmatched junction bases: 11. CDR3 loop: CASSLERREGYNEQYF. The CDR3 DNA reads as TGTGCCAGCAGCTTAGAGAGGCGGGAGGGCTACAATGAGCAGTACTTC.

This clonotype has a count of ten or more. The chain combines TRBV29-1 with TRBJ2-1; TRBD2 matches 9 bases. Losses at the gene ends were 0 bases for V and 8 bases for J; bases not matched to a gene: 8. The V gene's germline CDR1 is SQVTM and CDR2 ANQGSEA. The CDR3 consists of 15 residues. Written as DNA, the CDR3 is TGCAGCGTTGAAGATGAAGCGGGAGGTAGGGATGAGCAGTTCTTC. Its protein is CSVEDEAGGRDEQFF.

This clonotype appeared a single time. The chain uses TRBV12-3 or TRBV12-4 and TRBJ1-5, with D unresolved. V lost 6 bases, J lost 6 bases, and 9 bases lay in between. The length of the CDR3 is 12 residues. The CDR3 loop is CASSVLGQPQHF. CDR3 DNA sequence: TGTGCCAGCAGCGTTTTAGGTCAGCCCCAGCATTTT.

The genes are TRBV19 and TRBJ2-1; D is perhaps TRBD2 (6 bases). Trimming stripped 5 bases from V and 8 bases from J, with 10 bases between. The CDR3 covers 12 residues. Germline V lookup: CDR1 LNHDA, CDR2 SQIVND (reference sequence). Here the CDR3 reads CASSGRLDEQFF. The CDR3 nucleotides are TGTGCCAGTAGTGGGCGACTAGATGAGCAGTTCTTC.

This clonotype occurred many times. The chain couples TRBV20-1 to TRBJ1-5; unclear D gene. The germline V gene encodes CDR1 DFQATT and CDR2 SNEGSKA (reference sequence). The CDR3 runs 14 residues. Trimming removed 3 bases at V and 2 bases at J, with 11 bases between. CDR3 residues: CSASGQAGNQPQHF. The DNA for the CDR3 is TGCAGTGCTAGTGGGCAGGCGGGCAATCAGCCCCAGCATTTT.

The chain is built from TRBV11-2 and TRBJ1-6; D gene uncertain. Per the germline V gene, CDR1 is SGHAT and CDR2 is FQNNGV. The V end was cut by 4 bases, the J end by 5 bases, with 12 bases between. The CDR3 consists of 15 residues. The CDR3 is CASSSFTVNNSPLHF. The CDR3 DNA reads as TGTGCCAGCAGCTCTTTCACAGTGAATAATTCACCCCTCCACTTT. Based on the CDR3 plus reference TRBV11-2 and TRBJ1-6, the full variable domain is EAGVAQSPRYKIIEKRQSVAFWCNPISGHATLYWYQQILGQGPKLLIQFQNNGVVDDSQLPKDRFSAERLKGVDSTLKIQPAKLEDSAVYLCASSSFTVNNSPLHFGNGTRLTVT.

The rearrangement uses TRBV21-1 and TRBJ2-7. TRBV21-1 is labeled a pseudogene. This CDR3 has 13 amino acids. CDR3 nucleotides: TGTGCCAGCAGCAAGGGCAACAATCCCGAGCAGTACTTC. Amino acid sequence: CASSKGNNPEQYF.

This chain links TRBV30 with TRBJ2-3; the match to TRBD2 covers 8 bases. CDR3 size: 15 residues. J was trimmed by 0 bases and V by 2 bases; bases with no gene match: 4. Germline values: CDR1 GTSNPN, CDR2 SVGIG (reference sequence). The CDR3 DNA reads as TGTGCCTGGAGTTCGGGGGGGAGTAGCACAGATACGCAGTATTTT. Translated, it gives CAWSSGGSSTDTQYF.

CDR3 residues: CASSDGCGTDTQYF. CDR3 nucleotides: TGTGCCAGCAGTGATGGGTGCGGCACAGATACGCAGTATTTT. The J gene is TRBJ2-3, the V gene TRBV2; no firm D call. V dropped 3 bases and J dropped 1 base, with 8 bases sitting between them. The CDR3 runs 14 residues. From germline, CDR1 is SNHLY and CDR2 FYNNEI.

This clonotype has just a few counts. The J gene is TRBJ1-5, the V gene TRBV5-1; D is possibly TRBD1 (5 bases). This CDR3 is 13 amino acids long. Germline CDR1 is SGHRS and CDR2 is YFSETQ. Deletions cut 4 bases from V and 5 bases from J, with 10 bases between. The CDR3, as DNA: TGCGCCAGCAGCGTGGGGGGGGATCAGCCCCAGCATTTT. It yields the protein CASSVGGDQPQHF.

The chain employs TRBV6-6 and TRBJ1-5; TRBD1 is a possible D gene (6 bases). CDR1 and CDR2 (germline): MNHNY, SVGAGI (reference sequence). The length of the CDR3 is 16 residues. V was shortened by 7 bases and J by 1 base, with 17 bases between the two germline ends. CDR3 DNA sequence: TGTGCCAGCAAGGAAGGAGGGGGTAGAAGCAATCAGCCCCAGCATTTT. Translated, it gives CASKEGGGRSNQPQHF.

In this sample, this clonotype turned up many times. The rearrangement uses TRBV10-2 and TRBJ2-1, with 10 bases fitting TRBD2. The ends lost 4 bases at V and 3 bases at J; junction bases unmatched: 6. This CDR3 has 16 amino acids. CDR1 is WSHSY and CDR2 is SAAADI in the germline V gene. CDR3 amino acids: CASSGPGTSVYNEQFF. DNA for the CDR3: TGCGCCAGCAGTGGCCCCGGGACTAGCGTCTACAATGAGCAGTTCTTC.

Details on this clonotype: It may be a read error: a sequence one base away is much more abundant. V and J are TRBV29-1 and TRBJ2-5; 11 bases line up with TRBD2. The CDR3 has 19 amino acids. Germline CDR1 and CDR2: SQVTM and ANQGSEA. The CDR3 coding sequence is TGCAGCGCGATTATAGCGGGGGGGAATACGAGGAGCATTCGGGAGACCCGGTACTTC. This encodes CSAIIAGGNTRSIRETRYF.